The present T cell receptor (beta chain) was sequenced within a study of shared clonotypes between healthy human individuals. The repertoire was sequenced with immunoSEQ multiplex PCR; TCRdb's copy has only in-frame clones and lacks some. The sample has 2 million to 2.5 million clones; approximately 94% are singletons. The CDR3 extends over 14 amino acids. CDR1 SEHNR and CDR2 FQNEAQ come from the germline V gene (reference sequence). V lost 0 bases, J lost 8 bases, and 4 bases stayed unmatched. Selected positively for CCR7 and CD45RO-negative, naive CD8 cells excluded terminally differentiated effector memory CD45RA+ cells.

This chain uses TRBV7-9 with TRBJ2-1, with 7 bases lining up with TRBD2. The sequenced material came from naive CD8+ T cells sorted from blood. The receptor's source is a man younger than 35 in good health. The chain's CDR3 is CASSLANREDEQFF. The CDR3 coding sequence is TGTGCCAGCAGCTTAGCGAATCGGGAGGATGAGCAGTTCTTC.